This T cell receptor beta chain was sequenced in a study of vaccination and CD4 T cells after COVID-19. General observations from the study: For convalescent patients, 304 of the 307 vaccine-specific clones analyzed were classified as spike mono-reactive. Post-vaccination reactive clonotypes (median about 40) did not differ significantly from post-infection (around 19).

Scientists ran DNA taken from cultured CD4+ T cells through the Oncomine TCR Beta short-read assay for sequencing. From the PCR reads, TCRdb called clonotypes with MiXCR, one entry per CDR3 protein. The data hold just under 20,000 distinct CDR3 sequences, with less than 75% observed a single time. Worth noting for this clonotype: The antigen is undetermined.

The J segment lost 6 bases and the V segment lost 5 bases, leaving 7 bases of the junction unmatched. Germline loops: CDR1 SGHAT, CDR2 FQDESV (reference sequence). The CDR3 has 15 amino acids. The treatment: roughly 10-day PBMC culture with coronavirus spike peptide pools or control peptides (ViraFEST assay). Peptide pool stimulation in ViraFEST expanded antigen-specific T cells, whose TCRs were then sequenced. Dates of PCR positivity, March to December 2020, preceded the US Alpha, Beta and Delta variants. This sequence originates from a human donor who had recovered from COVID-19. Sequencing used CD4+ T cells from blood, cultured in vitro. V usage is TRBV11-1 and J usage is TRBJ1-1; TRBD1 agrees at 12 bases. DNA of the CDR3: TGTGCCAGCAGCCCCCGGGACAGGGGGCTCGCTGAAGCTTTCTTT. It is translated as CASSPRDRGLAEAFF.